This TCR beta chain was identified in a study of early T cells in non-severe SARS-CoV-2 infection. The CDR3 has 16 residues. Trimming removed 3 bases from V and 4 bases from J; junction bases left unmatched: 4. Per germline, CDR1 MNHEY and CDR2 SVGAGI. TCRdb ran MiXCR on the 5' RACE reads and lists one entry per CDR3 protein. The sample holds 80,000 or so distinct CDR3 sequences; about 14% are singletons and the top ten take approximately 3.3%. At least ten counts were recorded for this clonotype. This receptor was obtained from an adult who was a healthcare worker with PCR-confirmed SARS-CoV-2 infection or an uninfected control (not recorded which). The chain carries TRBV6-5 and TRBJ2-1; TRBD2 agrees at 12 bases. What was sequenced was whole blood. The CDR3 nucleotides read TGTGCCAGCAGTTATCCCGGACTAGCGGGATACAATGAGCAGTTCTTC. This sequence encodes CASSYPGLAGYNEQFF.